Below are 17 T cell receptor beta chains sequenced from a single sample in a study of CD8+ T cells in alopecia areata. Treatment given: oral pan-JAK inhibitor, 5-10 mg twice daily. After isolation, RNA underwent reverse transcription to generate cDNA as the sequencing template. TCRdb's table, derived via immunoSEQ multiplex PCR, lists solely in-frame clones and lacks some. The sample shows about 90,000 clones, 40% to 50% of them seen only once. Sequences were derived from CD8+ T cells sorted from blood, sampled at week 24, from a patient treated with tofacitinib. All receptors come from a human donor with alopecia areata.

This clone was picked up a small number of times. The gene calls are TRBV7-9 and TRBJ2-3; the D gene could be TRBD1 or TRBD2 (5 bases each). V shed 2 bases and J shed 10 bases, with 13 bases lying between them. CDR3 length equals 13 residues. Germline V lookup: CDR1 SEHNR, CDR2 FQNEAQ (reference sequence). CDR3 sequence (DNA): TGTGCCAGCAGCTTACTAGGGACGGAGCCGCAGTATTTT. Translating gives CASSLLGTEPQYF.

The chain carries TRBV7-2 and TRBJ2-7, with D perhaps matching TRBD2 (6 bases). The CDR3 covers 14 residues. The germline V gene encodes CDR1 SGHTA and CDR2 FQGNSA. Trimming pared 5 bases from V and 2 bases from J, leaving 13 bases between. The CDR3 loop is CASSPPLAAYEQYF. CDR3 bases: TGTGCCAGCAGCCCCCCACTAGCAGCCTACGAGCAGTACTTC.

The rearrangement links TRBV7-9 to TRBJ2-3; TRBD2 agrees at 7 bases. The CDR3 length is 19 residues. J lost 6 bases, V lost 2 bases, and 20 bases had no gene match. Looked up from germline, CDR1 is SEHNR and CDR2 is FQNEAQ (reference sequence). The CDR3 DNA is TGTGCCAGCAGCTTACCCACCTTCGGGGCGGGAGAAGGTCCGGATACGCAGTATTTT. The encoded protein is CASSLPTFGAGEGPDTQYF.

V usage is TRBV2 and J usage is TRBJ2-1; 7 bases map to TRBD2. This CDR3 has 16 amino acids. V was pared by 9 bases and J by 5 bases, with 16 bases of the junction left unmatched. Germline values: CDR1 SNHLY, CDR2 FYNNEI. The CDR3: CASRQGRDYHNNEQFF. In DNA, the CDR3 is TGTGCCAGTCGTCAAGGCCGGGACTATCACAACAATGAGCAGTTCTTC.

On this clone itself: Relative to the germline gene, one junction end is altered; a read error may explain this. CDR3 residues: CASREDRVGTEAFF. In DNA form, the CDR3 reads TGTGCCAGCAGGGAAGACAGGGTTGGCACTGAAGCTTTCTTT. V gene TRBV2 combines with J gene TRBJ1-1; TRBD1 agrees at 7 bases. Germline V gene data show CDR1 as SNHLY and CDR2 as FYNNEI. CDR3 length: 14 residues.

The chain recombines TRBV9 with TRBJ2-7, with D tentatively TRBD2 (6 bases). In germline, CDR1 is SGDLS, CDR2 YYNGEE. The ends were cut back, 4 bases at V and 2 bases at J, with 16 bases in the middle. This CDR3 comprises 15 residues. CDR3 region: CASSPFPEGTYEQYF. DNA of the CDR3: TGTGCCAGCAGCCCATTTCCGGAGGGAACCTACGAGCAGTACTTC.

In its sample, this clone was seen a few times. The chain carries TRBV7-9 and TRBJ2-1, with D possibly TRBD2 on 6 matching bases. With 7 bases removed from V and 2 bases from J, the gap between germline ends came to 24 bases. The CDR3 has 18 amino acids. Germline loops: CDR1 SEHNR, CDR2 FQNEAQ (reference sequence). The CDR3, as DNA: TGTGCCAGCAAGTTCCCGCGGGACGGGGACCTACCCTACAATGAGCAGTTCTTC. Its translation is CASKFPRDGDLPYNEQFF.

The rearrangement uses TRBV11-2 and TRBJ2-7; 9 nucleotides align to TRBD1. This CDR3 spans 17 amino acids. J lost 3 bases, V lost 2 bases, and 11 bases had no gene match. Germline V lookup: CDR1 SGHAT, CDR2 FQNNGV. The CDR3 DNA sequence: TGTGCCAGCAGCTTAAACAGCGGGACAGGGCCCGGCTACGAGCAGTACTTC. As protein: CASSLNSGTGPGYEQYF.

This clone occurred a few times. This sequence is one base from a far larger clone and is likely a read error. The rearrangement uses TRBV5-8 and TRBJ2-1; 12 nucleotides line up with TRBD2. Trimming took 0 bases from V and 7 from J; bases not matched to a gene: 5. The CDR3 has 16 amino acids. Germline V gene data show CDR1 as SGHTS and CDR2 as YDEGEE. The CDR3 coding sequence is TGTGCCAGCAGCTTGGTTCCTAGCGGGAGGGGGAATGAGCAGTTCTTC. It yields the protein CASSLVPSGRGNEQFF.

This chain links TRBV7-9 with TRBJ2-3, with a possible D match to TRBD1 (6 bases). Germline V gene lookup returns CDR1 SEHNR and CDR2 FQNEAQ (reference sequence). The CDR3 consists of 13 residues. The CDR3 region is CATGTPRTDTQYF. Here the CDR3 DNA reads TGTGCTACCGGGACACCTCGCACAGATACGCAGTATTTT. Full variable domain (missing parts from reference TRBV7-9 and TRBJ2-3): DTGVSQNPRHKITKRGQNVTFRCDPISEHNRLYWYRQTLGQGPEFLTYFQNEAQLEKSRLLSDRFSAERPKGSFSTLEIQRTEQGDSAMYLCATGTPRTDTQYFGPGTRLTVL.

The V and J genes are TRBV2 and TRBJ2-1, with 12 bases identical to TRBD2. J gave up 3 bases and V 7 bases, and 4 bases lay outside the gene matches. CDR3 length: 15 amino acids. Germline V lookup: CDR1 SNHLY, CDR2 FYNNEI. This CDR3 is CASKLAGGFYNEQFF. CDR3 nucleotides: TGTGCCAGCAAACTAGCGGGAGGTTTCTACAATGAGCAGTTCTTC. The complete variable domain, with remaining parts taken from reference TRBV2 and TRBJ2-1, reads EPEVTQTPSHQVTQMGQEVILRCVPISNHLYFYWYRQILGQKVEFLVSFYNNEISEKSEIFDDQFSVERPDGSNFTLKIRSTKLEDSAMYFCASKLAGGFYNEQFFGPGTRLTVL.

This clone was seen only once. The chain has TRBV7-9 and TRBJ2-2, with D possibly TRBD2 on 6 matching bases. The germline V gene has CDR1 SEHNR and CDR2 FQNEAQ (reference sequence). Trimming stripped 11 bases from V and 6 bases from J, with 13 bases between. CDR3 size: 12 residues. In DNA, the CDR3 is TGTGCCGGGACTCTTTCCTCCGGGGAGCTGTTTTTT. Translated: CAGTLSSGELFF. The entire variable domain, with the rest obtained from reference TRBV7-9 and TRBJ2-2, is as follows: DTGVSQNPRHKITKRGQNVTFRCDPISEHNRLYWYRQTLGQGPEFLTYFQNEAQLEKSRLLSDRFSAERPKGSFSTLEIQRTEQGDSAMYLCAGTLSSGELFFGEGSRLTVL.

J is TRBJ2-5 and V is TRBV4-1; D could derive from TRBD1 or TRBD2 (5 bases each). Germline V CDR1 and CDR2: MGHRA, YSYEKL. Trimming took off 1 base at V and 4 bases at J, with 13 bases between the two ends. The CDR3 is made up of 15 amino acids. CDR3 in DNA: TGCGCCAGCAGCCAAGGCCTGGGACCCTCAGAGACCCAGTACTTC. Encoded protein: CASSQGLGPSETQYF.

The CDR3 DNA follows: TGTGCCGCAATGCAGGGGTACACTGAAGCTTTCTTT. Its translation: CAAMQGYTEAFF. The chain combines TRBV2 with TRBJ1-1; TRBD1 might be the D (6 bases). Germline CDR1 SNHLY, CDR2 FYNNEI. Trimming removed 11 bases from V and 3 bases from J, with 13 bases in between. CDR3 size: 12 residues.

This sequence joins TRBV28 and TRBJ2-7, with TRBD2 identical over 7 bases. Germline V gene data show CDR1 as MDHEN and CDR2 as SYDVKM. The CDR3 covers 15 residues. The V gene end was trimmed by 7 bases and the J gene end by 7 bases; junction bases not matched to a gene: 16. The CDR3 region is CASTGLAVLLREQYF. In DNA form, the CDR3 reads TGTGCCAGCACGGGGCTAGCGGTACTCCTACGAGAGCAGTACTTC.

The chain carries TRBV5-6 and TRBJ2-7; D remains unclear. Trimming removed 2 bases from V and 4 bases from J, with 10 bases in between. Per the germline V gene, CDR1 is SGHDT and CDR2 is YYEEEE. The CDR3 extends over 13 amino acids. The CDR3 here is CASSLNRIYEQYF. CDR3 bases: TGTGCCAGCAGCTTAAACCGGATTTACGAGCAGTACTTC.

This clone was seen a handful of times. V gene TRBV7-8 combines with J gene TRBJ1-5; D remains unclear. Trimming stripped 4 bases from V and 1 base from J, with 14 bases between. Germline assignment: CDR1 SGHVS and CDR2 FQNEAQ. The CDR3 is 16 residues long. The CDR3 region is CASSSPGEVSNQPQHF. CDR3 nucleotide sequence: TGTGCCAGCAGCTCCCCCGGGGAGGTCAGCAATCAGCCCCAGCATTTT.